The clone carrying this T cell receptor beta chain appeared once. The data are from a study of T cell responses to AZD1222 COVID-19 vaccine. Trimming cost V 6 bases and J 2 bases, with 14 bases left between them. The germline gives CDR1 SGHTA, CDR2 FQGNSA. The CDR3 runs to 15 residues. Using immunoSEQ multiplex PCR, the repertoire was profiled, and TCRdb retains in-frame clones only, with some absent. Among about 180,000 clones, around 90% were seen once, and the ten largest hold about 0.53%. The rearrangement links TRBV7-2 to TRBJ1-5, with D unresolved. The receptor's source is an adult in good health. Sequenced here: peripheral blood, sampled on day 0 of AZD1222 vaccination. The CDR3 DNA sequence: TGTGCCAGCAGTTCTACAAGGCTAGGCAATCAGCCCCAGCATTTT. This codes for CASSSTRLGNQPQHF.